The clone carrying this T cell receptor (beta chain) was detected a few times. Its antigen is unidentified. The data were taken from a study of T cell responses to AZD1222 COVID-19 vaccine. Study-wide results and limits: Of the AZD1222 recipients, only six or seven were seropositive at baseline.

The CDR3 spans 12 residues. Germline V gives CDR1 WSHSY, CDR2 SAAADI. The junction had 5 bases not matched to a gene; V was cut back by 8 bases and J by 9 bases. Libraries were prepared by immunoSEQ multiplex PCR; TCRdb keeps only in-frame clonotypes and omits some of them. The sample carries 77,000 or so clones, 80% to 90% recorded once. This sequence originates from an adult in good health. The chain combines TRBV10-2 with TRBJ1-5; TRBD1 matches at 9 bases. The material sequenced was peripheral blood, taken on day 0 of AZD1222 vaccination. CDR3 sequence reads: CASATGGSPQHF. CDR3 sequence (DNA): TGCGCCAGCGCGACAGGGGGTTCGCCCCAGCATTTT.